This TCR beta chain was recovered during a study of T-cell reconstitution after alpha-beta-depleted transplantation in children. Library preparation (for TCRbeta) was performed with unique molecular identifiers. MiXCR was run by TCRdb on the PCR reads, yielding one entry per CDR3 protein. The sample records 540,000 or so distinct CDR3 sequences, roughly 23% being singletons. Germline loops: CDR1 DFQATT, CDR2 SNEGSKA (reference sequence). Trimming at V came to 3 bases and at J to 3 bases, leaving 5 bases not matched to a gene. This CDR3 has 13 residues. Study results and limitations: Newly generated T cells supplied most T-cell counts and diversity one year post-transplant. Several hundred expanded graft clones reportedly were the source of alpha-beta T cells about two months after transplant.

This clonotype was picked up many times. The antigen remains unidentified. The sequence derives from a boy less than two years old who had a stem cell transplant for acute myeloid leukemia, so the T cells may come from the graft donor. The starting material was PBMCs, mostly from graft donor cells, obtained 360 days after TCRalphabeta/CD19-depleted stem cell transplant. The gene calls are TRBV20-1 and TRBJ2-7, with TRBD2 identical over 7 bases. Here the CDR3 DNA reads TGCAGTGCTAGGGGGACTACTGGCTACGAGCAGTACTTC. Amino acid sequence: CSARGTTGYEQYF.